In this sample, the clone carrying this T cell receptor (beta chain) turned up many times. A constant-region primer served to make TCR beta cDNA from approximately 490 ng total RNA. Nested multiplex PCR, run for three rounds with slightly modified ARM-PCR, yielded TCR beta libraries. Primers for the first two PCR rounds were TRBV1-TRBV30 forward primers and a C-beta reverse primer (approximately 10 cycles per round). TCRdb analysed the multiplex PCR reads with MiXCR anew, one entry per CDR3 protein. Among 50,000 to 70,000 distinct CDR3 sequences listed, less than 75% were seen once. The CDR3 runs 15 residues. The germline gives CDR1 SEHNR, CDR2 FQNEAQ (reference sequence). J lost 4 bases, V lost 4 bases, and 7 bases had no gene match. Bulk tissue was left unsorted, and RNA and DNA were co-extracted from about 21-30 mg of it. The data derive from a study of tumor-infiltrating lymphocytes in primary liver carcinoma.

This chain uses TRBV7-9 with TRBJ2-3, with 8 bases matching TRBD1. This clonotype originated in a man in his forties or fifties with primary liver carcinoma and hepatitis B virus infection. The sequenced sample consisted of liver tumor tissue from sampling region 2. Subset reported: tumor region T2, inferior pole. In DNA form, the CDR3 reads TGTGCCAGCAGCTCGGACAGGGACGGGGCAGATACGCAGTATTTT. It is translated as CASSSDRDGADTQYF.